These 21 T cell receptor beta chains came from one sample sequenced in a study of cytomegalovirus exposure and HLA in healthy donors. PCR used 60 Vbeta primers and 13 Jbeta primers. Produced via immunoSEQ multiplex PCR; TCRdb's table is partial and in-frame only. The table records about 120,000 clones, 75% of them present only once. Specimen: PBMCs. These receptors originate from a woman aged 40-49 years in good health and CMV-seropositive.

This clone was found a few times. V and J are TRBV9 and TRBJ1-1; 10 nucleotides line up with TRBD1. The V gene end was trimmed by 3 bases and the J gene end by 3 bases; junction bases not matched to a gene: 5. Germline CDR1 is SGDLS and CDR2 is YYNGEE. The CDR3 has 15 amino acids. This CDR3 is CASSGDGQGDTEAFF. In DNA, the CDR3 is TGTGCCAGCAGCGGAGATGGACAGGGGGACACTGAAGCTTTCTTT.

This sequence joins TRBV7-8 and TRBJ1-5, with D uncertain. Germline V gene sequence: CDR1 SGHVS, CDR2 FQNEAQ. This CDR3 contains 14 residues. V lost 4 bases and J 4 bases, leaving 11 bases between the germline ends. CDR3 nucleotides: TGTGCCAGCAGCTCTGTATTTGTTAATCAGCCCCAGCATTTT. It encodes CASSSVFVNQPQHF.

CDR3 sequence reads: CASSMNTGELFF. CDR3 sequence (DNA): TGTGCCAGCAGCATGAACACCGGGGAGCTGTTTTTT. The V call is TRBV6-5, the J call TRBJ2-2; D unclear. The V gene's germline CDR1 is MNHEY and CDR2 SVGAGI. V lost 6 bases to trimming and J lost 1 base, with 3 bases between them. This CDR3 is built from 12 residues.

The chain joins TRBV29-1 to TRBJ2-1; D is possibly TRBD2 (5 bases). Looked up from germline, CDR1 is SQVTM and CDR2 is ANQGSEA. The CDR3 is 12 amino acids. CDR3 sequence: CRAGGSYNEQFF. The CDR3 nucleotides are TGCAGAGCTGGAGGTTCCTACAATGAGCAGTTCTTC.

The chain uses TRBV6-5 and TRBJ1-5; 7 positions agree with TRBD1. V was clipped by 6 bases and J by 2 bases; unmatched bases: 7. There are 15 residues in the CDR3. CDR1 is MNHEY, CDR2 SVGAGI, per germline. In DNA, the CDR3 is TGTGCCAGCAGCCGCCAGGGGGACGGCAATCAGCCCCAGCATTTT. Translating it yields CASSRQGDGNQPQHF.

V and J are TRBV9 and TRBJ1-5; D is unresolved. The CDR3 is 15 residues long. V lost 1 base to trimming and J lost 0 bases, with 8 bases between them. Germline assignment: CDR1 SGDLS and CDR2 YYNGEE. The chain's CDR3 is CASSVYGNSNQPQHF. DNA of the CDR3: TGTGCCAGCAGCGTATACGGGAATAGCAATCAGCCCCAGCATTTT.

CDR3 loop: CASSDLAGAPQETQYF. The CDR3 coding sequence is TGTGCCAGCAGTGACCTAGCGGGGGCCCCTCAAGAGACCCAGTACTTC. The chain recombines TRBV25-1 with TRBJ2-5; TRBD2 matches 10 bases. V trimming: 3 bases; J trimming: 2 bases; junction bases outside the gene matches: 6. This CDR3 contains 16 residues. CDR1 and CDR2 (germline): MGHDK, SYGVNS.

In nucleotides, the CDR3 is TGTGCCGGTAGCACGGGATGGGGCACCGGGGAGCTGTTTTTT. Protein sequence: CAGSTGWGTGELFF. The chain links TRBV28 to TRBJ2-2; D is perhaps TRBD2 (5 bases). Germline V gives CDR1 MDHEN, CDR2 SYDVKM. CDR3 size: 14 residues. The germline V and J ends were trimmed by 11 bases and 4 bases, with 17 bases remaining between them.

The chain combines TRBV27 with TRBJ2-5, with D maybe TRBD1 (5 bases). TRBJ2-7 explains the end of the DNA better; the J call may be wrong. The CDR3 has 13 residues. The germline V gene has CDR1 MNHEY and CDR2 SMNVEV (reference sequence). CDR3 in DNA: TGTGCCAGCAGTTTGCTACAGGACTACGAGCAGTACTTC. Translating it yields CASSLLQDYEQYF.

Worth noting for this clone: A junction boundary mismatches the germline segment, possibly from a read error. This chain joins TRBV18 and TRBJ2-5; no clear D gene. This CDR3 comprises 12 residues. Per germline, CDR1 KGHSH and CDR2 LQKENI. CDR3 amino acids: CASSPGMAVSNF. The DNA of the CDR3 is TGTGCCAGCTCACCAGGAATGGCGGTCTCGAACTTC.

The chain has TRBV9 and TRBJ1-1; 8 positions match TRBD1. CDR1 is SGDLS, CDR2 YYNGEE, per germline. V was pared by 0 bases and J by 0 bases, with 10 bases of the junction left unmatched. There are 18 residues in the CDR3. The DNA of the CDR3 is TGTGCCAGCAGCGTAGCCCCGGGACAGGCCAACATGAACACTGAAGCTTTCTTT. Translated, it gives CASSVAPGQANMNTEAFF.

This rearrangement joins TRBV30 to TRBJ1-2, with 8 bases that match TRBD1. Germline trimming cut 4 bases from V and 4 bases from J; bases unmatched to any gene: 8. This CDR3 is built from 14 residues. Germline CDR1 is GTSNPN and CDR2 is SVGIG (reference sequence). In DNA, the CDR3 is TGTGCCTGGACCCTTTCCGGGACAGGCTATGGCTACACCTTC. Its protein product is CAWTLSGTGYGYTF.

The table lists this clone with a count of one. This chain uses TRBV11-2 with TRBJ2-7, with TRBD2 matching over 9 bases. The length of the CDR3 is 16 residues. CDR1 SGHAT and CDR2 FQNNGV come from the germline V gene. With V trimmed by 5 bases and J by 6 bases, 14 bases remained unmatched. The CDR3 reads CASSSYYSGRHTEQYF. In DNA, the CDR3 is TGTGCCAGCAGCAGTTACTATAGCGGGAGACATACCGAGCAGTACTTC.

The rearrangement joins TRBV7-2 to TRBJ1-2; 7 bases match TRBD1. The V gene's germline CDR1 is SGHTA and CDR2 FQGNSA. There are 14 residues in the CDR3. The J segment lost 2 bases and the V segment lost 5 bases, leaving 5 bases of the junction unmatched. The CDR3 loop reads CASSRDSQNYGYTF. In DNA form, the CDR3 reads TGTGCCAGCAGCCGGGACAGTCAAAACTATGGCTACACCTTC.

This clone was detected only once. Here the CDR3 reads CAWTGFGNEQFF. CDR3 coding DNA: TGTGCCTGGACGGGGTTTGGAAATGAGCAGTTCTTC. J is TRBJ2-1 and V is TRBV30, with a tentative D call TRBD2 (5 bases). The germline gives CDR1 GTSNPN, CDR2 SVGIG (reference sequence). The V gene lost 4 bases and the J gene lost 7 bases, with 11 bases spanning the gap. The CDR3 spans 12 residues.

The chain employs TRBV2 and TRBJ1-1, with TRBD1 as a possible D gene (5 bases). Trimming took off 6 bases at V and 1 base at J, with 9 bases between the two ends. CDR1 is SNHLY, CDR2 FYNNEI, per germline. The CDR3 loop spans 13 amino acids. This chain's CDR3 is CASRRGGNTEAFF. The CDR3 nucleotides are TGTGCCAGCAGGCGGGGCGGGAACACTGAAGCTTTCTTT.

The genes are TRBV5-3 and TRBJ1-5, with a possible D match to TRBD1 (6 bases). TRBV5-3 counts as an open reading frame of uncertain function. The CDR3 runs to 17 residues. The germline V and J ends were trimmed by 3 bases and 2 bases, with 18 bases remaining between them. The CDR3 is CARSWDTGTGGNQPQHF. The CDR3 region has the DNA TGTGCCAGAAGCTGGGACACGGGTACTGGGGGCAATCAGCCCCAGCATTTT.

The V gene is TRBV9, the J gene TRBJ2-3; tentative D call: TRBD2 (6 bases). The CDR3 runs 15 residues. The germline gives CDR1 SGDLS, CDR2 YYNGEE. V dropped 5 bases and J dropped 6 bases, with 19 bases sitting between them. CDR3 sequence: CASSAGVGGADTQYF. CDR3 nucleotide sequence: TGTGCCAGCAGTGCCGGCGTGGGGGGTGCGGATACGCAGTATTTT.

This chain joins TRBV7-2 and TRBJ2-2; D unresolved. V was pared by 7 bases and J by 1 base, with 13 bases between. The CDR3 runs 15 residues. CDR1 SGHTA and CDR2 FQGNSA come from the germline V gene. CDR3 DNA sequence: TGTGCCAGCACCCTGTCCCCGGGGAACACCGGGGAGCTGTTTTTT. It encodes CASTLSPGNTGELFF.

This rearrangement joins TRBV6-1 to TRBJ2-7; 7 positions agree with TRBD1. The V segment lost 8 bases and the J segment 3 bases; nucleotides outside the gene matches: 7. Per germline, CDR1 MNHNS and CDR2 SASEGT. The CDR3 sequence is 13 residues long. In DNA form, the CDR3 reads TGTGCCAGCGGGGACAGCGTCTTCTACGAGCAGTACTTC. It yields the protein CASGDSVFYEQYF.

V and J are TRBV29-1 and TRBJ2-5, with D possibly matching TRBD1 (5 bases). Between the trimmed V and J ends, which lost 0 bases and 2 bases, there was a span of 10 bases. In germline, CDR1 is SQVTM, CDR2 ANQGSEA. The CDR3 spans 14 residues. The CDR3 spells CSVEETAIQETQYF. The CDR3, as DNA: TGCAGCGTTGAAGAGACAGCTATACAAGAGACCCAGTACTTC.